The text below deals with one T cell receptor beta chain. Its matching antigen is unknown. CDR1 and CDR2 from the germline V gene are SGHRS and YFSETQ. With 0 bases clipped from V and 2 bases from J, the junction kept 6 bases outside the gene matches. This CDR3 contains 16 residues. The data stem from a study of cytomegalovirus exposure and HLA in healthy donors. Study background: The 120 or so validation repertoires, a later analysis reported, used the same platform as the approximately 670 first-cohort repertoires. Study-level results: The study designated around 150 TCR beta chains cytomegalovirus-associated. Most observed TCR sequences were rare, whereas some public TCRs were detected in many donors. CMV antigen specificity of a few CMV-associated chains was confirmed in vitro.

Libraries were prepared by immunoSEQ multiplex PCR; TCRdb keeps only in-frame clonotypes and omits some of them. The table includes under 150,000 clones, approximately 86% detected once. The sequence came from a man aged 18-30 years in good health and CMV-seropositive. This chain uses TRBV5-1 with TRBJ2-3; 7 bases align to TRBD1. Source material: PBMCs. CDR3 DNA: TGCGCCAGCAGCTTGGGATACAGGGGATCCACAGATACGCAGTATTTT. Translated, it gives CASSLGYRGSTDTQYF. Filled out from reference TRBV5-1 and TRBJ2-3, the complete variable domain reads KAGVTQTPRYLIKTRGQQVTLSCSPISGHRSVSWYQQTPGQGLQFLFEYFSETQRNKGNFPGRFSGRQFSNSRSEMNVSTLELGDSALYLCASSLGYRGSTDTQYFGPGTRLTVL.